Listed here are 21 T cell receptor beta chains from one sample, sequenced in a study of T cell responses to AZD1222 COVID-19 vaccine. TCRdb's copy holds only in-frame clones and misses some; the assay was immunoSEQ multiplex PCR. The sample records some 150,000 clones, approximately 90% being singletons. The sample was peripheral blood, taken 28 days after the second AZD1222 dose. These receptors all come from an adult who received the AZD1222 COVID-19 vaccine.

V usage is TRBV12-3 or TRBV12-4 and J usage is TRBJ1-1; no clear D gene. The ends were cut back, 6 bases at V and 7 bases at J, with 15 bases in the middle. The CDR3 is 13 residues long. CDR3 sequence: CASSSSRRIEAFF. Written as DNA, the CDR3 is TGTGCCAGCAGCTCCTCGCGAAGAATTGAAGCTTTCTTT.

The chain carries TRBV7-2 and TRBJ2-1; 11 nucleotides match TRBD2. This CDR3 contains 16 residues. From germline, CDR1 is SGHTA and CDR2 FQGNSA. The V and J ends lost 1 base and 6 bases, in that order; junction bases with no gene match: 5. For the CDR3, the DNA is TGTGCCAGCAGCTTAGGTATAGCGGGGGGGACCAATGAGCAGTTCTTC. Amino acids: CASSLGIAGGTNEQFF.

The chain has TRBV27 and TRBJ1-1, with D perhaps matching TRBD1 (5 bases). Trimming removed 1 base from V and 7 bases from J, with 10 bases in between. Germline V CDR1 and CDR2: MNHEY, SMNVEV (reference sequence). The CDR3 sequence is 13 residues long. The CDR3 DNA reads TGTGCCAGCAGTTTATACGGGGGAAGTGAAGCTTTCTTT. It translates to CASSLYGGSEAFF.

The CDR3: CASSRGPKRGYGYTF. CDR3 DNA: TGTGCCAGCAGTCGTGGACCGAAAAGGGGGTATGGCTACACCTTC. The V gene is TRBV27, the J gene TRBJ1-2; tentatively, D is TRBD1 (6 bases). Trimming shortened V by 5 bases and J by 5 bases, and 18 bases separated the two germline ends. The germline CDR1 and CDR2 sequences are MNHEY and SMNVEV (reference sequence). CDR3 length: 15 amino acids.

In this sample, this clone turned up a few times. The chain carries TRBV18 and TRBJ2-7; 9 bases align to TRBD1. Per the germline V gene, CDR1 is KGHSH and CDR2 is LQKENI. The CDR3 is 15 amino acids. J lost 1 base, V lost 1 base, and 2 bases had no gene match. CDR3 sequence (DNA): TGTGCCAGCTCACCACGGACAGGGGCGTCCTACGAGCAGTACTTC. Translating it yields CASSPRTGASYEQYF.

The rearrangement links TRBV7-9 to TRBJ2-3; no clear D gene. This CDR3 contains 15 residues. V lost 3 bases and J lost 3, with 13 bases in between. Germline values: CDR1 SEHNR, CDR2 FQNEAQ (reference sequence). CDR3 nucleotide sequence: TGTGCCAGCAGCTTGGGCAGCCTCCAGACAGATACGCAGTATTTT. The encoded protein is CASSLGSLQTDTQYF. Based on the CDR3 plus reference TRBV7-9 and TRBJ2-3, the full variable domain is DTGVSQNPRHKITKRGQNVTFRCDPISEHNRLYWYRQTLGQGPEFLTYFQNEAQLEKSRLLSDRFSAERPKGSFSTLEIQRTEQGDSAMYLCASSLGSLQTDTQYFGPGTRLTVL.

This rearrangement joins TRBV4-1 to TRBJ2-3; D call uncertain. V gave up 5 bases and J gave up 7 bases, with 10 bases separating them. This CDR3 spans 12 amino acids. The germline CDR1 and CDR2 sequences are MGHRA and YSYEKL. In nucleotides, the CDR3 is TGCGCCAGCAGCAGGGTGGGGAATACGCAGTATTTT. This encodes CASSRVGNTQYF.

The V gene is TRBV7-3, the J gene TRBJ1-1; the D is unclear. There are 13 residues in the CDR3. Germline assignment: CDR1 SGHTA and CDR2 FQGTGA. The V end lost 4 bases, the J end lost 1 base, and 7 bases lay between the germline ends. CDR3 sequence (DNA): TGTGCCAGCAGCTCCTTGGAGAACACTGAAGCTTTCTTT. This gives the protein CASSSLENTEAFF.

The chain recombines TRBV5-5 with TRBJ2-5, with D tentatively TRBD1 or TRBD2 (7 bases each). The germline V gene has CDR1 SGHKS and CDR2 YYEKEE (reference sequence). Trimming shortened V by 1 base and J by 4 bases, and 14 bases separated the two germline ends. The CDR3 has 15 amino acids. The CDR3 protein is CASSLPGGGGETQYF. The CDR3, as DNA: TGTGCCAGCAGCTTGCCAGGGGGAGGGGGAGAGACCCAGTACTTC.

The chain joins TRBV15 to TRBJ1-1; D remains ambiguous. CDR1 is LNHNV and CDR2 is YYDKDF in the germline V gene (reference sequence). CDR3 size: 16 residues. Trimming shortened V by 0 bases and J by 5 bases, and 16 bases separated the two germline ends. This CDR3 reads CATSREGRMFGTEAFF. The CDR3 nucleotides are TGTGCCACCAGCAGAGAGGGGAGGATGTTCGGGACTGAAGCTTTCTTT.

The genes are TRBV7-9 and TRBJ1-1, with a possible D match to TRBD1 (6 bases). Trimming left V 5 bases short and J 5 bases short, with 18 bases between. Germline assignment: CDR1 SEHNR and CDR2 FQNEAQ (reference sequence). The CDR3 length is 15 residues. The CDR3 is CASSKLAGVMTEAFF. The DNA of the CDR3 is TGTGCCAGCAGCAAACTGGCAGGGGTCATGACTGAAGCTTTCTTT.

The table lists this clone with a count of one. CDR3 DNA sequence: TGTGCCAGCAGCGTAGCTAATTGGAGCGAGCAGTACTTC. It yields the protein CASSVANWSEQYF. This chain connects TRBV9 to TRBJ2-7; D ambiguous. The CDR3 is made up of 13 amino acids. V shed 0 bases and J shed 6 bases, with 10 bases lying between them. The V gene's germline CDR1 is SGDLS and CDR2 YYNGEE.

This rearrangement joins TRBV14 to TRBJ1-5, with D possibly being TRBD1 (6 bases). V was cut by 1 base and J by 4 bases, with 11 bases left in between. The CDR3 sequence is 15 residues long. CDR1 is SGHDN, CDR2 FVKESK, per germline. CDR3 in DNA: TGTGCCAGCAGCCAAGCCATCCAGGGGAATCAGCCCCAGCATTTT. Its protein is CASSQAIQGNQPQHF. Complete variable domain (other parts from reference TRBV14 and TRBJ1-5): EAGVTQFPSHSVIEKGQTVTLRCDPISGHDNLYWYRRVMGKEIKFLLHFVKESKQDESGMPNNRFLAERTGGTYSTLKVQPAELEDSGVYFCASSQAIQGNQPQHFGDGTRLSIL.

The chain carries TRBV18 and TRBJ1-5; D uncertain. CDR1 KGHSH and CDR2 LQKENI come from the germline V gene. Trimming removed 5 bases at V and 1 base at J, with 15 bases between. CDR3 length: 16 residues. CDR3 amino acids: CASSARAGTSNQPQHF. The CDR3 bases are TGTGCCAGCTCAGCCCGGGCCGGAACGAGCAATCAGCCCCAGCATTTT.

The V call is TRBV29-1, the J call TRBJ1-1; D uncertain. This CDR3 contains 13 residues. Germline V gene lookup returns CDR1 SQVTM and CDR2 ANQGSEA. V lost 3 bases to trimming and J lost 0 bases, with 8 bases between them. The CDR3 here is CSVDSQMNTEAFF. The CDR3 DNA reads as TGCAGCGTTGATTCTCAGATGAACACTGAAGCTTTCTTT.

CDR3: CASSHDPNNEQFF. For the CDR3, the DNA is TGTGCCAGCAGCCATGATCCCAACAATGAGCAGTTCTTC. This chain uses TRBV5-8 with TRBJ2-1, with no clear D. Germline V gene lookup returns CDR1 SGHTS and CDR2 YDEGEE. With 4 bases removed from V and 5 bases from J, the gap between germline ends came to 10 bases. The CDR3 totals 13 residues.

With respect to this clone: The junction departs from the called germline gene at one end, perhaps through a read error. The CDR3 DNA is TGCGCCAGCAGCGAGGCGGTGCTTCCTTTC. Protein sequence: CASSEAVLPF. V is TRBV5-1 and J is TRBJ1-2; D not resolved. The V gene's germline CDR1 is SGHRS and CDR2 YFSETQ. This CDR3 comprises 10 residues.

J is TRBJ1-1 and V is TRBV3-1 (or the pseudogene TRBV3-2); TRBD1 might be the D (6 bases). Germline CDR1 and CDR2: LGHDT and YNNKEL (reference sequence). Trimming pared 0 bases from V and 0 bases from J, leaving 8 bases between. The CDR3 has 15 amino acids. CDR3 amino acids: CASSQDRGMNTEAFF. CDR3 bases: TGTGCCAGCAGCCAAGACAGGGGCATGAACACTGAAGCTTTCTTT.

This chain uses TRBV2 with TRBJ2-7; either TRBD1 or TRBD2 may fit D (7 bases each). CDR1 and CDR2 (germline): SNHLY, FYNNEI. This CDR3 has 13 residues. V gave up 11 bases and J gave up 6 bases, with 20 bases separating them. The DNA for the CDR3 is TGTGCCGGGGGGGAACAGGGGTTAGGCGAGCAGTACTTC. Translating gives CAGGEQGLGEQYF.

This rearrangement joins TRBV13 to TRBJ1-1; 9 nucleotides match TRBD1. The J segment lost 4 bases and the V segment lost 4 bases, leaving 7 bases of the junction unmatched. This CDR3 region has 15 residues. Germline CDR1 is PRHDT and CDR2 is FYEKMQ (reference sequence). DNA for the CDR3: TGTGCCAGCAGCTCACAGGGGGCGCAGGTCACTGAAGCTTTCTTT. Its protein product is CASSSQGAQVTEAFF.

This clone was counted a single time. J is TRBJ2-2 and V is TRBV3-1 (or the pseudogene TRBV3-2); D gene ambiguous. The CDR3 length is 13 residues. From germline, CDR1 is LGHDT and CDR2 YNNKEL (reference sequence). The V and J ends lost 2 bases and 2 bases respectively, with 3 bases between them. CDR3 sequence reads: CASSQLNTGELFF. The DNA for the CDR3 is TGTGCCAGCAGCCAACTCAACACCGGGGAGCTGTTTTTT.